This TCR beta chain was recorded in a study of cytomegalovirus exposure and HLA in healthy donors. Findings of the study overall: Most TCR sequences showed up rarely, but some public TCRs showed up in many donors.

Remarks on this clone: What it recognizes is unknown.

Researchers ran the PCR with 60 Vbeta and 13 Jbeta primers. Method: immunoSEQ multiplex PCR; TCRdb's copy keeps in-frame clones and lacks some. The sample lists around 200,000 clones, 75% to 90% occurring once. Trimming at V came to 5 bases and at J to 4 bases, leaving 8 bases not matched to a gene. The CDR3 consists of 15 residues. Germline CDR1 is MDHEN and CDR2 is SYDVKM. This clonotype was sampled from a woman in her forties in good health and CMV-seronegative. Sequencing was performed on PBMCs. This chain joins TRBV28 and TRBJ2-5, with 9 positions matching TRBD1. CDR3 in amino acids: CASSEPTGGGETQYF. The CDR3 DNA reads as TGTGCCAGCAGTGAGCCTACAGGGGGCGGAGAGACCCAGTACTTC.